This entry lists 21 T cell receptor beta chains sequenced from one sample in a study of T cells after somatic rescue of genetic block. The repertoire was sequenced with immunoSEQ multiplex PCR; TCRdb's copy has only in-frame clones and lacks some. The table includes tens of thousands of clones, less than 95% detected once. The material sequenced was peripheral blood mononuclear cells (PBMCs). Receptor source: a man aged 35-49 years.

This chain joins TRBV5-1 and TRBJ2-2; D unresolved. The CDR3 has 13 residues. Germline loops: CDR1 SGHRS, CDR2 YFSETQ. V was pared by 5 bases and J by 2 bases, with 7 bases between. CDR3 in amino acids: CASRRGNTGELFF. The CDR3 bases are TGCGCCAGCAGGAGAGGAAACACCGGGGAGCTGTTTTTT. Combining the CDR3 with reference TRBV5-1 and TRBJ2-2 gives the whole variable domain KAGVTQTPRYLIKTRGQQVTLSCSPISGHRSVSWYQQTPGQGLQFLFEYFSETQRNKGNFPGRFSGRQFSNSRSEMNVSTLELGDSALYLCASRRGNTGELFFGEGSRLTVL.

V and J are TRBV7-7 and TRBJ1-5; 9 bases map to TRBD1. After removal of 4 bases from V and 4 bases from J, the junction contained 2 bases not matched to a gene. This CDR3 is 14 amino acids long. Looked up from germline, CDR1 is SSHAT and CDR2 is FNYEAQ (reference sequence). The CDR3 sequence is CASSSGQGNQPQHF. In DNA form, the CDR3 reads TGTGCCAGCAGCTCCGGACAGGGGAATCAGCCCCAGCATTTT.

Worth noting for this clone: The junction does not match germline at one end; this may be a read error. This chain joins TRBV6-5 and TRBJ2-1, with 8 bases aligning to TRBD1. There are 14 residues in the CDR3. Germline V gives CDR1 MNHEY, CDR2 SVGAGI. In DNA form, the CDR3 reads TGTGCCAGCAGTTCCCGACAGGGGCTATCTTGGTTGATCTTC. Protein sequence: CASSSRQGLSWLIF.

The chain employs TRBV27 and TRBJ2-7; either TRBD1 or TRBD2 may supply D (5 bases each). CDR3 length: 13 amino acids. Germline CDR1 reads MNHEY; CDR2 reads SMNVEV (reference sequence). The V gene lost 3 bases and the J gene lost 7 bases, with 13 bases spanning the gap. CDR3 nucleotide sequence: TGTGCCAGCAGTTTGTGGGGACGCTGGGAGCAGTACTTC. It specifies CASSLWGRWEQYF.

The CDR3 is CASSPTVGYYEQYF. CDR3 nucleotide sequence: TGTGCCAGCTCACCAACAGTTGGCTACTACGAGCAGTACTTC. V usage is TRBV18 and J usage is TRBJ2-7; D not resolved. The CDR3 loop spans 14 amino acids. V lost 2 bases and J lost 3, with 11 bases in between. CDR1 and CDR2 from the germline V gene are KGHSH and LQKENI. The entire variable domain, with the rest obtained from reference TRBV18 and TRBJ2-7, is as follows: NAGVMQNPRHLVRRRGQEARLRCSPMKGHSHVYWYRQLPEEGLKFMVYLQKENIIDESGMPKERFSAEFPKEGPSILRIQQVVRGDSAAYFCASSPTVGYYEQYFGPGTRLTVT.

V and J are TRBV6-6 and TRBJ2-3; D is ambiguous. V lost 6 bases and J lost 6, with 13 bases in between. This CDR3 is built from 13 residues. The germline CDR1 and CDR2 sequences are MNHNY and SVGAGI (reference sequence). The CDR3 DNA is TGTGCCAGCAGCCGCACCCAGCAGGATACGCAGTATTTT. Protein sequence: CASSRTQQDTQYF.

The chain's CDR3 is CATGRVGSGANVLTF. DNA for the CDR3: TGTGCGACGGGCAGGGTGGGTTCTGGGGCCAACGTCCTGACTTTC. The chain recombines TRBV19 with TRBJ2-6, with a weak D call TRBD1 (5 bases). The V gene's germline CDR1 is LNHDA and CDR2 SQIVND (reference sequence). The CDR3 length is 15 residues.

This clone has a single count. The chain carries TRBV7-2 and TRBJ2-7; D is perhaps TRBD2 (7 bases). The V gene's germline CDR1 is SGHTA and CDR2 FQGNSA. This CDR3 is 14 amino acids long. Trimming took 4 bases from V and 2 from J, leaving 12 bases between them. The CDR3 here is CASSWAGAAYEQYF. The CDR3 nucleotides are TGTGCCAGCAGCTGGGCGGGGGCCGCCTACGAGCAGTACTTC.

V is TRBV27 and J is TRBJ2-7; tentative D call: TRBD1 (5 bases). There are 13 residues in the CDR3. Trimming left V 2 bases short and J 3 bases short, with 8 bases between. In germline, CDR1 is MNHEY, CDR2 SMNVEV (reference sequence). CDR3 protein: CASSLQGVYEQYF. The CDR3 coding sequence is TGTGCCAGCAGTTTACAGGGTGTCTACGAGCAGTACTTC.

The J gene is TRBJ1-4, the V gene TRBV4-3; D is possibly TRBD1 (5 bases). Germline CDR1 LGHNA, CDR2 YSLEER. V dropped 0 bases and J dropped 7 bases, with 12 bases sitting between them. The CDR3 extends over 15 amino acids. CDR3 bases: TGCGCCAGCAGCCAAGACCGACAGACTTTTGAAAAACTGTTTTTT. Translated, it gives CASSQDRQTFEKLFF.

V is TRBV7-9 and J is TRBJ1-2, with a tentative D call TRBD1 (5 bases). Germline-derived CDR1 and CDR2 are SEHNR and FQNEAQ (reference sequence). Trimming took off 5 bases at V and 4 bases at J, with 17 bases between the two ends. There are 15 residues in the CDR3. CDR3 sequence reads: CASSTGTPILYGYTF. In nucleotides, the CDR3 is TGTGCCAGCAGCACCGGGACGCCAATACTCTATGGCTACACCTTC.

The V gene is TRBV7-2, the J gene TRBJ1-4; D gene unclear. Trimming shortened V by 0 bases and J by 8 bases, and 7 bases separated the two germline ends. The CDR3 totals 13 residues. Germline CDR1 SGHTA, CDR2 FQGNSA. The CDR3 nucleotides read TGTGCCAGCAGCTTAGCGGGAGGGGAAAAACTGTTTTTT. This encodes CASSLAGGEKLFF.

J is TRBJ1-1 and V is TRBV19; D call uncertain. Trimming took 3 bases from V and 4 from J, leaving 12 bases between them. CDR1 is LNHDA, CDR2 SQIVND, per germline (reference sequence). The CDR3 runs 14 residues. CDR3 nucleotides: TGTGCCAGTAGTATGGGGTTACGGACCACTGAAGCTTTCTTT. Amino acids: CASSMGLRTTEAFF.

The rearrangement joins TRBV28 to TRBJ1-2, with 9 bases lining up with TRBD1. This CDR3 region has 16 residues. Losses at the gene ends were 2 bases for V and 7 bases for J; bases not matched to a gene: 11. Germline V gene data show CDR1 as MDHEN and CDR2 as SYDVKM. The CDR3 here is CASSLDERTGASGYTF. Here the CDR3 DNA reads TGTGCCAGCAGTTTAGATGAGAGGACAGGGGCAAGTGGCTACACCTTC.

This clone has only one observation. The chain has TRBV28 and TRBJ2-3; the D is unclear. Germline V gives CDR1 MDHEN, CDR2 SYDVKM. The V end lost 3 bases, the J end lost 0 bases, and 10 bases lay between the germline ends. CDR3 length: 15 amino acids. The CDR3 is CASSFDKSSTDTQYF. The CDR3 region has the DNA TGTGCCAGCAGTTTCGACAAGTCTAGCACAGATACGCAGTATTTT.

The chain joins TRBV21-1 to TRBJ2-4; TRBD1, as called in the table, went unchecked against the DNA. TRBV21-1 is described as a pseudogene. The CDR3 covers 19 residues. CDR3 amino acids: CASSESGQGTFLAKNIQYF. The DNA for the CDR3 is TGTGCCAGCAGCGAATCAGGACAGGGGACTTTCCTAGCCAAAAACATTCAGTACTTC.

The rearrangement uses TRBV4-1 and TRBJ1-5; D call uncertain. V was cut by 4 bases and J by 4 bases, with 17 bases left in between. The length of the CDR3 is 16 residues. The germline V gene has CDR1 MGHRA and CDR2 YSYEKL. CDR3: CASSPGRARGNQPQHF. As DNA, the CDR3 is TGCGCCAGCAGCCCTGGGAGGGCCAGAGGGAATCAGCCCCAGCATTTT.

The chain has TRBV7-9 and TRBJ2-7; 13 bases are shared with TRBD2. CDR3 length: 15 amino acids. V lost 5 bases to trimming and J lost 7 bases; unmatched junction nucleotides: 8. Germline-derived CDR1 and CDR2 are SEHNR and FQNEAQ (reference sequence). The CDR3 loop reads CASSLTSGGPGEQYF. CDR3 nucleotide sequence: TGTGCCAGCAGCCTGACTAGCGGGGGGCCGGGGGAGCAGTACTTC.

The rearrangement uses TRBV5-1 and TRBJ2-2; 7 nucleotides match TRBD1. Germline V gives CDR1 SGHRS, CDR2 YFSETQ. V was clipped by 4 bases and J by 7 bases; unmatched bases: 13. The CDR3 sequence is 16 residues long. The DNA of the CDR3 is TGCGCCAGCAGCCGCCCCGCCACAGGGGCCGTCGGGGAGCTGTTTTTT. Its protein product is CASSRPATGAVGELFF. The full variable domain, in which reference TRBV5-1 and TRBJ2-2 provide the parts outside the CDR3, is KAGVTQTPRYLIKTRGQQVTLSCSPISGHRSVSWYQQTPGQGLQFLFEYFSETQRNKGNFPGRFSGRQFSNSRSEMNVSTLELGDSALYLCASSRPATGAVGELFFGEGSRLTVL.

This chain links TRBV5-1 with TRBJ2-1, with D perhaps matching TRBD1 or TRBD2 (6 bases each). Trimming removed 0 bases at V and 7 bases at J, with 11 bases between. The length of the CDR3 is 14 residues. Germline V gene sequence: CDR1 SGHRS, CDR2 YFSETQ. Written as DNA, the CDR3 is TGCGCCAGCAGCTTGGGCCGGGGGCAGAATGAGCAGTTCTTC. Translation gives CASSLGRGQNEQFF. The full variable domain, in which reference TRBV5-1 and TRBJ2-1 provide the parts outside the CDR3, is KAGVTQTPRYLIKTRGQQVTLSCSPISGHRSVSWYQQTPGQGLQFLFEYFSETQRNKGNFPGRFSGRQFSNSRSEMNVSTLELGDSALYLCASSLGRGQNEQFFGPGTRLTVL.

A few counts support this clone. The CDR3 DNA reads TGCGCCAGCAGCTCGGATAGCGGGAGGGCAATGAATGAGCAGTTCTTC. Its translation: CASSSDSGRAMNEQFF. The chain employs TRBV5-1 and TRBJ2-1; TRBD2 matches at 11 bases. The junction had 9 bases not matched to a gene; V was cut back by 3 bases and J by 7 bases. The CDR3 runs to 16 residues. CDR1 is SGHRS and CDR2 is YFSETQ in the germline V gene.